This T cell receptor (beta chain) appears in the sequencing data of a study of T-cell reconstitution after alpha-beta-depleted transplantation in children (dated by TCRdb to 2016 to 2018). About the investigation overall: Using TCR repertoire profiling, the study followed T-cell immune reconstitution in a quantitative way in children after TCRalphabeta/CD19-depleted allogeneic hematopoietic cell transplantation.

The sample holds many counts of this clonotype. The antigen it recognizes is unknown. Base qualities are missing; no much larger clone stands one base away. The germline V gene encodes CDR1 MGHRA and CDR2 YSYEKL. The CDR3 sequence holds 15 residues, the cysteine and phenylalanine included. Left in the record is the CDR3 DNA by itself, 45 bases read in frame from the first base. The V end gives up 4 bases and the J end 3 bases, leaving 7 bases in the junction not matched to a gene. The library was built by means of PCR. TCRdb names Illumina HiSeq 2500 as the instrument used. TCR libraries were prepared with molecular barcoding, using unique molecular identifiers to normalize TCRbeta repertoire quantification. TCRdb trimmed public reads at Q25 via fastp, called clones via MiXCR and kept in-frame beta chains. Entries that share a CDR3 protein sequence are merged under the most common genes and DNA. The sample contains under 300,000 distinct CDR3 sequences, around 8.9% of them found a single time. Of the sample, approximately 4.7% falls within the top ten clones.

This receptor was obtained from a human donor who donated a stem cell graft to a child with SCID. Recombination joined TRBV4-1 with TRBJ2-3; 7 nucleotides in the junction match TRBD2. The sequences come from PBMCs from the stem cell graft donor, collected from the stem cell graft. The CDR3 region: CASSRTRLATDTQYF. The nucleotide sequence is given as TGCGCCAGCAGCCGGACTAGACTAGCAACAGATACGCAGTATTTT.